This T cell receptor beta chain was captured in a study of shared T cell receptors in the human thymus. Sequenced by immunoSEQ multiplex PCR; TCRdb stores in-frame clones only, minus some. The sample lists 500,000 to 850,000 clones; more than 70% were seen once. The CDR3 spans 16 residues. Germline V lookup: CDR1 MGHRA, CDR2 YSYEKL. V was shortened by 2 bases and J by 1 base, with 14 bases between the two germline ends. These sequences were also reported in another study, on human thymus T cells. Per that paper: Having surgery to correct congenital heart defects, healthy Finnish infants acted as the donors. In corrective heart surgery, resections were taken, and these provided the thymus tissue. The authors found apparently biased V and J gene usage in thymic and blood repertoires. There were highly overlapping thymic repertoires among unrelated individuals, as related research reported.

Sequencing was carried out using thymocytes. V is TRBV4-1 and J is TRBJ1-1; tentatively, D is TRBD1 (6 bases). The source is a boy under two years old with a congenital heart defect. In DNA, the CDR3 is TGCGCCAGCAGCCAACACCCGGCGGGGGCGAACACTGAAGCTTTCTTT. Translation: CASSQHPAGANTEAFF.